The 30 T cell receptor beta chains below all came from one sample that was sequenced in a study of identical twins. TCRdb re-called the 5' RACE reads through MiXCR, storing one row per CDR3 protein. Of more than 650,000 distinct CDR3 sequences listed, 6.1% were seen once; the top ten hold around 1.9%. The sequencing sample was made of naive T cells sorted from blood. These TCRs come from a man between 18 and 35 years old in good health.

This clonotype was detected only a few times. The gene calls are TRBV14 and TRBJ2-2, with D unresolved. The CDR3 covers 17 residues. CDR1 is SGHDN and CDR2 is FVKESK in the germline V gene. Trimming cost V 0 bases and J 2 bases, with 13 bases left between them. The CDR3 loop is CASSQEIPRSNTGELFF. The CDR3 DNA is TGTGCCAGCAGCCAAGAAATTCCAAGAAGCAACACCGGGGAGCTGTTTTTT.

This clonotype was counted many times. The J gene is TRBJ2-6, the V gene TRBV14; D remains unclear. The CDR3 covers 13 residues. Trimming shortened V by 6 bases and J by 4 bases, and 7 bases separated the two germline ends. Germline V gene sequence: CDR1 SGHDN, CDR2 FVKESK. The CDR3 is CASRGIGANVLTF. CDR3 nucleotide sequence: TGTGCCAGCAGAGGGATAGGGGCCAACGTCCTGACTTTC.

This clonotype was observed at least ten times. The V gene is TRBV10-2, the J gene TRBJ2-2; 8 nucleotides match TRBD2. The CDR3 extends over 13 amino acids. V shed 7 bases, J shed 5 bases, and the junction held 3 bases outside the gene matches. Germline assignment: CDR1 WSHSY and CDR2 SAAADI. This CDR3 reads CASTKRETGELFF. CDR3 in DNA: TGCGCCAGCACCAAGCGGGAGACCGGGGAGCTGTTTTTT.

The table lists this clonotype with many counts. The genes are TRBV20-1 and TRBJ2-7, with TRBD1 matching over 10 bases. The CDR3 is made up of 14 amino acids. From germline, CDR1 is DFQATT and CDR2 SNEGSKA (reference sequence). V lost 7 bases, J lost 1 base, and 7 bases stayed unmatched. The CDR3 DNA reads as TGCAGTGGCCTACCGGGACAGGGGTCCTACGAGCAGTACTTC. It codes for CSGLPGQGSYEQYF.

The genes are TRBV2 and TRBJ1-2; TRBD1 matches 10 bases. The CDR3 is 15 amino acids. Germline CDR1 and CDR2: SNHLY and FYNNEI. Trimming at V came to 5 bases and at J to 8 bases, leaving 11 bases not matched to a gene. This chain's CDR3 is CASSRTGGLTAGYTF. DNA for the CDR3: TGTGCCAGCAGTCGGACAGGGGGTTTGACGGCCGGCTACACCTTC. The complete variable domain, with remaining parts taken from reference TRBV2 and TRBJ1-2, reads EPEVTQTPSHQVTQMGQEVILRCVPISNHLYFYWYRQILGQKVEFLVSFYNNEISEKSEIFDDQFSVERPDGSNFTLKIRSTKLEDSAMYFCASSRTGGLTAGYTFGSGTRLTVV.

This clonotype showed up just a few times. V is TRBV5-1 and J is TRBJ2-5; D call uncertain. The germline CDR1 and CDR2 sequences are SGHRS and YFSETQ. The V and J ends lost 1 base and 5 bases respectively, with 12 bases between them. This CDR3 comprises 14 residues. In DNA, the CDR3 is TGCGCCAGCAGCTTGTCTGATTTGTCGGAGACCCAGTACTTC. Protein product: CASSLSDLSETQYF.

Ten or more counts support this clonotype. The CDR3 nucleotides read TGTGCCAGCAGTCCCTGGGACAGCCGGGATGAGCAGTTCTTC. Its protein product is CASSPWDSRDEQFF. The chain has TRBV6-1 and TRBJ2-1; 7 nucleotides agree with TRBD1. This CDR3 is 14 amino acids long. J lost 8 bases, V lost 5 bases, and 9 bases had no gene match. Looked up from germline, CDR1 is MNHNS and CDR2 is SASEGT.

This clonotype was detected a few times. The chain has TRBV20-1 and TRBJ1-4; TRBD1 agrees at 10 bases. Trimming removed 5 bases from V and 5 bases from J; junction bases left unmatched: 14. Germline V gene lookup returns CDR1 DFQATT and CDR2 SNEGSKA (reference sequence). The CDR3 is made up of 17 amino acids. Here the CDR3 reads CSAPDRGLSTGNEKLFF. The DNA of the CDR3 is TGCAGTGCTCCTGACAGGGGGCTAAGCACGGGGAATGAAAAACTGTTTTTT.

This clonotype has more than one count but fewer than ten. V and J are TRBV14 and TRBJ1-1; no definite D call. Trimming removed 2 bases at V and 0 bases at J, with 4 bases between. CDR3 length: 13 residues. The germline CDR1 and CDR2 sequences are SGHDN and FVKESK. The CDR3: CASSQMMNTEAFF. The CDR3 DNA follows: TGTGCCAGCAGCCAAATGATGAACACTGAAGCTTTCTTT.

This clonotype has a count of ten or more. The V gene is TRBV7-3, the J gene TRBJ2-1; 7 bases line up with TRBD1. The CDR3 length is 15 residues. The germline CDR1 and CDR2 sequences are SGHTA and FQGTGA. The V segment lost 5 bases and the J segment 3 bases; nucleotides outside the gene matches: 7. The CDR3 coding sequence is TGTGCCAGCAGCCTGCCGGGACAGTTCTACAATGAGCAGTTCTTC. Protein: CASSLPGQFYNEQFF.

The V and J genes are TRBV5-6 and TRBJ2-3; 12 nucleotides line up with TRBD2. V dropped 3 bases and J dropped 6; count of bases not matched to a gene: 11. Germline loops: CDR1 SGHDT, CDR2 YYEEEE. CDR3 length: 17 residues. The CDR3 coding sequence is TGTGCCAGCAGCTCCGGACTAGCGGGACGATCCTTGGATACGCAGTATTTT. Protein sequence: CASSSGLAGRSLDTQYF.

The chain recombines TRBV7-9 with TRBJ1-4; D remains unclear. The CDR3 has 15 amino acids. Trimming removed 5 bases from V and 7 bases from J, with 17 bases in between. Germline lookup yields CDR1 SEHNR and CDR2 FQNEAQ (reference sequence). This CDR3 is CASSPDTGLLEKLFF. DNA of the CDR3: TGTGCCAGCAGCCCAGATACGGGTCTCCTTGAAAAACTGTTTTTT.

The rearrangement links TRBV6-5 to TRBJ2-1; either TRBD1 or TRBD2 may supply D (5 bases each). From germline, CDR1 is MNHEY and CDR2 SVGAGI. CDR3 length: 14 amino acids. V lost 4 bases and J lost 4, with 11 bases in between. For the CDR3, the DNA is TGTGCCAGCAGTTCAGGGAGCGGATACAATGAGCAGTTCTTC. This sequence encodes CASSSGSGYNEQFF.

The chain joins TRBV12-3 or TRBV12-4 to TRBJ2-3; 8 bases map to TRBD1. The CDR3 loop spans 16 amino acids. J was trimmed by 0 bases and V by 3 bases; bases with no gene match: 5. The CDR3: CASSLSDRDSTDTQYF. The CDR3 nucleotides read TGTGCCAGCAGTTTGTCGGACAGGGATAGCACAGATACGCAGTATTTT.

This clonotype has ten or more counts. The rearrangement links TRBV20-1 to TRBJ2-2; the match to TRBD2 covers 8 bases. Per the germline V gene, CDR1 is DFQATT and CDR2 is SNEGSKA (reference sequence). The ends lost 2 bases at V and 5 bases at J; junction bases unmatched: 10. CDR3 length: 16 amino acids. The CDR3 loop reads CSARTSFQRETGELFF. In DNA, the CDR3 is TGCAGTGCTAGAACGTCCTTCCAGCGGGAGACCGGGGAGCTGTTTTTT.

This chain links TRBV20-1 with TRBJ1-5; 8 positions agree with TRBD1. Germline V gene data show CDR1 as DFQATT and CDR2 as SNEGSKA (reference sequence). V was pared by 3 bases and J by 2 bases, with 12 bases of the junction left unmatched. This CDR3 region has 17 residues. The CDR3 sequence: CSASFGAGGSGNQPQHF. CDR3 in DNA: TGCAGTGCTAGTTTCGGGGCAGGGGGCAGTGGCAATCAGCCCCAGCATTTT.

This clonotype was counted at least ten times. This chain connects TRBV11-2 to TRBJ2-1; TRBD2 agrees at 15 bases. The CDR3 extends over 18 amino acids. With 5 bases clipped from V and 3 bases from J, the junction kept 8 bases outside the gene matches. Germline V gives CDR1 SGHAT, CDR2 FQNNGV. The CDR3 DNA is TGTGCCAGCAGCGCGACTCCGGGACTAGCGGGAGGCTACAATGAGCAGTTCTTC. Its translation is CASSATPGLAGGYNEQFF.

This clonotype appeared many times. The chain carries TRBV29-1 and TRBJ2-1, with TRBD1 matching 8 bases. CDR3 length equals 15 residues. The junction had 11 bases not matched to a gene; V was cut back by 5 bases and J by 5 bases. CDR1 and CDR2 from the germline V gene are SQVTM and ANQGSEA. The DNA of the CDR3 is TGCAGCGTTATTCTATGGACAGGGACCAACAATGAGCAGTTCTTC. Its protein is CSVILWTGTNNEQFF.

The V call is TRBV30, the J call TRBJ2-7; TRBD2 is a possible D gene (5 bases). The CDR3 loop spans 12 amino acids. V lost 3 bases and J lost 6, with 12 bases in between. CDR1 is GTSNPN, CDR2 SVGIG, per germline (reference sequence). In DNA, the CDR3 is TGTGCCTGGAGAAGAGCCAGCGGCGAGCAGTACTTC. Residues: CAWRRASGEQYF.

This clonotype showed up many times. The rearrangement uses TRBV20-1 and TRBJ1-4; D perhaps matches TRBD1 (5 bases). Trimming pared 1 base from V and 7 bases from J, leaving 7 bases between. The CDR3 covers 12 residues. Germline CDR1 and CDR2: DFQATT and SNEGSKA (reference sequence). The CDR3 here is CSARVRGEKLFF. The CDR3, as DNA: TGCAGTGCTAGAGTTAGGGGTGAAAAACTGTTTTTT.

This sequence joins TRBV9 and TRBJ2-7; 10 nucleotides agree with TRBD2. Trimming removed 4 bases from V and 1 base from J; junction bases left unmatched: 8. CDR1 and CDR2 (germline): SGDLS, YYNGEE. The CDR3 extends over 16 amino acids. The CDR3 protein is CASSPHLAGVSYEQYF. The DNA of the CDR3 is TGTGCCAGCAGCCCCCATCTAGCGGGAGTGTCCTACGAGCAGTACTTC.

The chain links TRBV7-9 to TRBJ2-7; no reliable D call. Germline V CDR1 and CDR2: SEHNR, FQNEAQ (reference sequence). Deletions cut 5 bases from V and 1 base from J, with 9 bases between. The CDR3 sequence is 13 residues long. CDR3 in amino acids: CASSGVSSYEQYF. In DNA form, the CDR3 reads TGTGCCAGCAGCGGGGTATCTTCCTACGAGCAGTACTTC.

This clonotype has more than one count but fewer than ten. The chain carries TRBV29-1 and TRBJ2-1; 14 positions match TRBD2. The CDR3 length is 17 residues. CDR1 and CDR2 (germline): SQVTM, ANQGSEA. Trimming cost V 6 bases and J 2 bases; bases outside gene matches: 9. Here the CDR3 reads CSVPGLAGGVTYNEQFF. In nucleotides, the CDR3 is TGCAGCGTCCCAGGACTAGCGGGAGGAGTTACCTACAATGAGCAGTTCTTC.

This clonotype was detected only a few times. V and J are TRBV5-1 and TRBJ1-1; D remains ambiguous. CDR3 length equals 15 residues. Deletions cut 0 bases from V and 1 base from J, with 10 bases between. Looked up from germline, CDR1 is SGHRS and CDR2 is YFSETQ. The CDR3 DNA is TGCGCCAGCAGCTTGGAGGGATTTGAGAACACTGAAGCTTTCTTT. Protein sequence: CASSLEGFENTEAFF.

The J gene is TRBJ2-3, the V gene TRBV28; D gene unclear. Between the trimmed V and J ends, which lost 3 bases and 7 bases, there was a span of 14 bases. Germline assignment: CDR1 MDHEN and CDR2 SYDVKM. CDR3 size: 14 residues. The CDR3 DNA follows: TGTGCCAGCAGTTTCCGCCGGCCGGGCAATACGCAGTATTTT. Translation: CASSFRRPGNTQYF. The full variable domain, with the rest looked up from reference TRBV28 and TRBJ2-3, is DVKVTQSSRYLVKRTGEKVFLECVQDMDHENMFWYRQDPGLGLRLIYFSYDVKMKEKGDIPEGYSVSREKKERFSLILESASTNQTSMYLCASSFRRPGNTQYFGPGTRLTVL.

This clonotype showed up many times. The chain has TRBV11-2 and TRBJ2-1, with 14 nucleotides matching TRBD2. The CDR3 spans 18 residues. V shed 4 bases and J 3 bases; nucleotides not matched to a gene: 8. From germline, CDR1 is SGHAT and CDR2 FQNNGV. The CDR3 DNA is TGTGCCAGCAGCTCCATCCCGGGACTAGCGGGAGACTACAATGAGCAGTTCTTC. It codes for CASSSIPGLAGDYNEQFF.

In this sample, this clonotype turned up many times. The rearrangement joins TRBV12-3 or TRBV12-4 to TRBJ2-1; D unclear. The CDR3 spans 11 residues. The V end lost 5 bases, the J end lost 10 bases, and 9 bases lay between the germline ends. The CDR3 nucleotides are TGTGCCAGCAGTCCGTTGACAGAGCAGTTCTTC. Translated, it gives CASSPLTEQFF.

Only a few counts were recorded for this clonotype. The chain has TRBV7-9 and TRBJ2-2; 10 bases line up with TRBD2. After removal of 5 bases from V and 9 bases from J, the junction contained 12 bases not matched to a gene. This CDR3 region has 16 residues. In germline, CDR1 is SEHNR, CDR2 FQNEAQ (reference sequence). The CDR3 sequence: CASSESSGRDSRELFF. The CDR3 region has the DNA TGTGCCAGCAGCGAGTCGAGCGGGAGGGACTCGCGGGAGCTGTTTTTT.

This clonotype has at least ten counts. The CDR3 DNA reads as TGTGCCAGCACCTCTGGAGGGGTTCTTACCAATGAGCAGTTCTTC. This codes for CASTSGGVLTNEQFF. V gene TRBV7-2 combines with J gene TRBJ2-1; D perhaps matches TRBD2 (6 bases). The CDR3 spans 15 residues. V gave up 7 bases and J gave up 6 bases, with 19 bases separating them. The germline V gene encodes CDR1 SGHTA and CDR2 FQGNSA.

This clonotype was seen at least ten times. V is TRBV6-5 and J is TRBJ2-1, with 8 bases aligning to TRBD2. V shed 0 bases and J 6 bases; nucleotides not matched to a gene: 4. CDR3 size: 15 residues. CDR1 and CDR2 from the germline V gene are MNHEY and SVGAGI. CDR3 nucleotide sequence: TGTGCCAGCAGTTACTCAACGGGACTAGGCAATGAGCAGTTCTTC. Translating gives CASSYSTGLGNEQFF.